This T cell receptor (beta chain) was recovered during a study of cytomegalovirus exposure and HLA in healthy donors. General study findings and limits: Association with HLA alleles at 0.05 false discovery rate was found for roughly 17,000 TCR beta sequences in a later analysis. While the bulk of TCR sequences proved rare, some public TCRs turned up in many donors.

For this clone: The antigen remains undetermined.

V lost 4 bases to trimming and J lost 4 bases; unmatched junction nucleotides: 7. Germline lookup yields CDR1 MDHEN and CDR2 SYDVKM. The CDR3 runs 15 residues. PCR amplification relied on 60 Vbeta primers (plus 13 Jbeta primers). Some clones are missing from TCRdb's copy, which holds only in-frame ones; the method was immunoSEQ multiplex PCR. The table shows 150,000 to 200,000 clones, with around 77% occurring only once. V is TRBV28 and J is TRBJ1-5; 7 nucleotides align to TRBD1. Input material: PBMCs. This receptor was obtained from a female donor in good health and CMV-seronegative. The CDR3 protein is CASSSLSTGNQPQHF. The CDR3, as DNA: TGTGCCAGCAGTTCCCTTTCGACAGGGAATCAGCCCCAGCATTTT.